Sequencing of this T cell receptor (beta chain) was carried out in a study of cytomegalovirus exposure and HLA in healthy donors. It was with 60 Vbeta and 13 Jbeta primers that the PCR ran. Measured with immunoSEQ multiplex PCR; TCRdb has only the in-frame clones, and not every one. The table lists about 150,000 clones, 75% to 85% of them singletons. For this clone: What it recognizes is unknown.

Study outcomes and limitations: Later on, an analysis showed TCR association rates differing by HLA locus, with DRB1 the most and HLA-C the fewest.

This CDR3 comprises 11 residues. Germline-derived CDR1 and CDR2 are MGHDK and SYGVNS. Trimming removed 4 bases at V and 10 bases at J, with 9 bases between. The sample was PBMCs. This chain uses TRBV25-1 with TRBJ2-3, with a weak D call TRBD2 (5 bases). The receptor was derived from a woman in her 40s in good health and CMV-seropositive. The CDR3 sequence is CASSVGAPQYF. DNA of the CDR3: TGTGCCAGCAGTGTGGGAGCCCCGCAGTATTTT.